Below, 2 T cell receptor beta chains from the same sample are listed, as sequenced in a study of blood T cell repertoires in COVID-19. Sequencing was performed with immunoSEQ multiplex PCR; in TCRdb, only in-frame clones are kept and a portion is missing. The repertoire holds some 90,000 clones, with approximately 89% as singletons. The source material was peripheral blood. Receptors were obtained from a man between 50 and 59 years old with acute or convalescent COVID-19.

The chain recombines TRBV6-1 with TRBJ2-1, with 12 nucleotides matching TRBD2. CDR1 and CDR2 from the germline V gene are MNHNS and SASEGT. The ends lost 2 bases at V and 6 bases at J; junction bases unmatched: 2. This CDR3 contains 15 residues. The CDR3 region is CASSELAGGPNEQFF. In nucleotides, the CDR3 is TGTGCCAGCAGTGAACTAGCGGGAGGGCCCAATGAGCAGTTCTTC.

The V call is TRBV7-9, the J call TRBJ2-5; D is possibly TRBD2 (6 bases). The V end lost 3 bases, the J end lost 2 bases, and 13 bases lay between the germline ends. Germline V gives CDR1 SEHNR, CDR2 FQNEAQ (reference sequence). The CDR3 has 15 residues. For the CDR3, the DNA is TGTGCCAGCAGCTTCACGGGACTCCTACAAGAGACCCAGTACTTC. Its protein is CASSFTGLLQETQYF.